The clone carrying this T cell receptor beta chain came up once. Antigen: not known. The junction departs from the called germline gene at one end, perhaps through a read error. This sample is drawn from a study of tumor and adjacent non-tumor tissue in lung cancer. Study as a whole: The cohort had about 12 adenocarcinoma, a couple of squamous cell and 1 small cell patients. Study results and caveats: TCR diversity was significantly greater in tumor than normal lung tissue.

No cell sorting was done before RNA was extracted from the tissue. Newly diagnosed lung cancer patients had thoracic surgery in China, August–late 2014, without prior chemotherapy. TCRbeta libraries were built with three rounds of nested PCR, modified from ARM-PCR. In TCRdb, the multiplex PCR reads were re-called with MiXCR into one record per CDR3 protein. The data contain 200,000 to 250,000 distinct CDR3 sequences, 71% of them singletons. This CDR3 has 14 amino acids. CDR1 is MNHEY and CDR2 is SVGEGT in the germline V gene. The TCR comes from a man aged 55 to 70 with non-small cell lung cancer. The rearrangement joins TRBV6-2 or TRBV6-3 to TRBJ2-1; no firm D call. Sequencing was performed on lung tumor tissue. The CDR3 nucleotides read TGTGCCAGCAGCCTGACCATGTCCTACATTGAGCAGTTCTTC. Its translation: CASSLTMSYIEQFF.